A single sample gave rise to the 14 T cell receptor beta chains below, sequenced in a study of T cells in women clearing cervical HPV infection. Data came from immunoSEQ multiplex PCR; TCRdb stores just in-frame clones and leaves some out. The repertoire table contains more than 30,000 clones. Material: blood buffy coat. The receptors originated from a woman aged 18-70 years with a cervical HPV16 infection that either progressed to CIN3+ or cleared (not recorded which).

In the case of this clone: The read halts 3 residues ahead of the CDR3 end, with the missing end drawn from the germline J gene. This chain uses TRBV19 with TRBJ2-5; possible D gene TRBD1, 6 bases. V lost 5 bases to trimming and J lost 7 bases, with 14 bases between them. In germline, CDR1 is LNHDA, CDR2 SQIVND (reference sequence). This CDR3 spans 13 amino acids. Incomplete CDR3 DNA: TGTGCCAGTAGTGTACAGGGCATGGGGACC. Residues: CASSVQGMGT. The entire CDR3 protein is CASSVQGMGTQYF.

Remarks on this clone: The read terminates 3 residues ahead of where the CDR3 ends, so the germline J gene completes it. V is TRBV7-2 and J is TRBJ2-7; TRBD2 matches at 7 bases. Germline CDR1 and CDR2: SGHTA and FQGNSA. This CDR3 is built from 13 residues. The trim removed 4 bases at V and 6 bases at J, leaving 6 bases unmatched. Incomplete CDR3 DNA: TGTGCCAGCAGCTCCCGACTAGCTGGCGAG. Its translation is CASSSRLAGE. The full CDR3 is CASSSRLAGEQYF.

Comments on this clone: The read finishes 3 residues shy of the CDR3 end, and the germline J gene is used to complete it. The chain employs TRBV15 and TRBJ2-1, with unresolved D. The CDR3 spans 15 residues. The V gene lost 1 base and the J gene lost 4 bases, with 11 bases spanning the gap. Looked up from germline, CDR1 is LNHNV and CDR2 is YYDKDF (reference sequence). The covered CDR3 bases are TGTGCCACCAGCAGAGTTGGCGGAGATTACAATGAG. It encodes CATSRVGGDYNE. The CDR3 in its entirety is CATSRVGGDYNEQFF.

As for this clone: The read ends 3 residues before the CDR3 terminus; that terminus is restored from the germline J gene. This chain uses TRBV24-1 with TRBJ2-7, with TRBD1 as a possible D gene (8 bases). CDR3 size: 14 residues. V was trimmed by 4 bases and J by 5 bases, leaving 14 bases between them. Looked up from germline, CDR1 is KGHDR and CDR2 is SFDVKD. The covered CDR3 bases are TGTGCCACCAGTGACGACAGGGGAGGGCACGAG. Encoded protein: CATSDDRGGHE. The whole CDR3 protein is CATSDDRGGHEQYF.

CDR3 amino acids: CASSPRLGDTQYF. The DNA read from the CDR3 is TGTGCCAGCAGCCCCCGACTAGGGGATACG. The rearrangement links TRBV14 to TRBJ2-3, with D tentatively TRBD2 (6 bases). The read halts 3 residues ahead of the CDR3 end, with the missing end drawn from the germline J gene. V was clipped by 4 bases and J by 6 bases, with 11 bases between them. CDR3 length equals 13 residues. Germline lookup yields CDR1 SGHDN and CDR2 FVKESK.

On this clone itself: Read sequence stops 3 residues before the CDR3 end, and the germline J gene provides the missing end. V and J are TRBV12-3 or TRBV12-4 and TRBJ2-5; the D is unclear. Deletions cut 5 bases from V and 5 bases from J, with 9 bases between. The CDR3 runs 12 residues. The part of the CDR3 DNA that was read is TGTGCCAGCAGTCCGAGCTCCGAGACC. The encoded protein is CASSPSSET. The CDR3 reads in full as CASSPSSETQYF.

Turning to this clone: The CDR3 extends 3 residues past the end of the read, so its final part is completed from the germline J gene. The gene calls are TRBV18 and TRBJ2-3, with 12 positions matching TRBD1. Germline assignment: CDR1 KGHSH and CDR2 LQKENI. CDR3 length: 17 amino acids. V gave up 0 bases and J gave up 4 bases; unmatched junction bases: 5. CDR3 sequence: CASSPPGDRGLADTQYF. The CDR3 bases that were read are TGTGCCAGCTCACCACCGGGGGACAGGGGGCTTGCAGATACG.

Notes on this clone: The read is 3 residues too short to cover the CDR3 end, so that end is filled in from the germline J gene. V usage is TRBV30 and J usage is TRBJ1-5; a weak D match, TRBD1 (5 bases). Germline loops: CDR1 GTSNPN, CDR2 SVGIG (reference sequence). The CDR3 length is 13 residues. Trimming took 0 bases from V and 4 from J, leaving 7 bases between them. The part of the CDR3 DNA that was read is TGTGCCTGGAGTGTAAGGGGAAATCAGCCC. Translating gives CAWSVRGNQP. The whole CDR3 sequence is CAWSVRGNQPQHF.

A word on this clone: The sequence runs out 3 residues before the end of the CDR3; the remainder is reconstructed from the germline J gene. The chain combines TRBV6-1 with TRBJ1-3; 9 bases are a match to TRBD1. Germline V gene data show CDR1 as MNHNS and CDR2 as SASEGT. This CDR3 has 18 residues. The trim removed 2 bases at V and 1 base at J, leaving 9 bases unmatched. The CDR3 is CASSELLGGQGSGNTIYF. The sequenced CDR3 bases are TGTGCCAGCAGTGAATTACTAGGGGGACAGGGATCTGGAAACACC.

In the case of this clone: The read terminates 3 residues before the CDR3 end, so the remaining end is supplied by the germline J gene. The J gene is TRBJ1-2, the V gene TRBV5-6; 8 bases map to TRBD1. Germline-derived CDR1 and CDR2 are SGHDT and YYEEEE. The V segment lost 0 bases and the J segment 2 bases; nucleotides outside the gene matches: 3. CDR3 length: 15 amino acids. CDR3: CASSLVAGGNYGYTF. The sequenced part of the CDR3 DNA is TGTGCCAGCAGCTTGGTAGCAGGGGGCAACTATGGC.

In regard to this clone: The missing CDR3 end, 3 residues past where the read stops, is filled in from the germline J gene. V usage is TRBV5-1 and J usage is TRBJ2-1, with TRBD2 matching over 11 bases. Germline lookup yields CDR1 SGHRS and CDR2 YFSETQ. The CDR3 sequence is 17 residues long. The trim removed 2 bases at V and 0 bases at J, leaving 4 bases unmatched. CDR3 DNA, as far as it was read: TGCGCCAGCAGCTTCCCTAGCGGGAGGCCCTCCTACAATGAG. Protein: CASSFPSGRPSYNE. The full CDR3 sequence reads CASSFPSGRPSYNEQFF.

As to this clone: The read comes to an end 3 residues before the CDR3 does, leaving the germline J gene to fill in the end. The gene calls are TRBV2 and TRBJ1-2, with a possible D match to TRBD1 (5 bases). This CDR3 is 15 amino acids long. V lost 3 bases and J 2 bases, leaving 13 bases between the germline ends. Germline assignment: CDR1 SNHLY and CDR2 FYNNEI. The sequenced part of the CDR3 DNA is TGTGCCAGCAGTGACCCACCGGGGGGGAACTATGGC. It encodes CASSDPPGGNYG. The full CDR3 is CASSDPPGGNYGYTF.

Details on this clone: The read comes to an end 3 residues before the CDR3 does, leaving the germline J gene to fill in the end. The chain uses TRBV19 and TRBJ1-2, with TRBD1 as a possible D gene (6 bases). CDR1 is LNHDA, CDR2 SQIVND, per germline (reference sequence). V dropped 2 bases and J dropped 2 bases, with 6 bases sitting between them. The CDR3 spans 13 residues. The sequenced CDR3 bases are TGTGCCAGTAGTATACAGGGGAACTATGGC. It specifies CASSIQGNYG. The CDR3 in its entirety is CASSIQGNYGYTF.

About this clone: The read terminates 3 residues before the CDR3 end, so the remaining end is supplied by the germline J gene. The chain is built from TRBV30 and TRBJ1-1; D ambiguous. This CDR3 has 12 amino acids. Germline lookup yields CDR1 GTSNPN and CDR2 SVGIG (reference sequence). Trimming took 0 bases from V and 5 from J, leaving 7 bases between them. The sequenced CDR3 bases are TGTGCCTGGAGTGTAGAAGGGACTGAA. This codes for CAWSVEGTE. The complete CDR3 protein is CAWSVEGTEAFF.